This T cell receptor beta chain was identified in a study of technical replicates of blood from four donors. Measured with immunoSEQ multiplex PCR; TCRdb has only the in-frame clones, and not every one. Here the sample spans tens of thousands of clones, around 94% being singletons. Germline V gene data show CDR1 as MDHEN and CDR2 as SYDVKM. This CDR3 spans 17 amino acids. V trimming: 1 base; J trimming: 2 bases; junction bases outside the gene matches: 4. Material: T cells isolated from PBMCs. The chain is built from TRBV28 and TRBJ2-3; TRBD2 matches 12 bases. The sequence was collected from a human donor in good health. This CDR3 reads CASSLYLAGGFTDTQYF. The CDR3 DNA reads as TGTGCCAGCAGTTTATATCTAGCGGGAGGGTTCACAGATACGCAGTATTTT.